The 11 T cell receptor beta chains below all came from one sample that was sequenced in a study of blood T cell repertoires in COVID-19. Produced via immunoSEQ multiplex PCR; TCRdb's table is partial and in-frame only. The table lists approximately 290,000 clones, around nine tenths of them singletons. Sample: peripheral blood. Source of these receptors: a woman aged 55-70 years with acute or convalescent COVID-19.

In this sample, this clone turned up once. Other DNA sequences within the sample encode an identical CDR3. This chain joins TRBV9 and TRBJ1-1; weak D call: TRBD1 (6 bases). The CDR3 totals 12 residues. V was pared by 0 bases and J by 8 bases, with 8 bases between. The germline V gene has CDR1 SGDLS and CDR2 YYNGEE. In nucleotides, the CDR3 is TGTGCCAGCAGCGTAGCGGGGGGCGAAGCTTTCTTT. Protein: CASSVAGGEAFF.

The V and J genes are TRBV19 and TRBJ1-1, with D maybe TRBD1 (6 bases). Germline V gives CDR1 LNHDA, CDR2 SQIVND (reference sequence). This CDR3 has 18 amino acids. Trimming removed 5 bases at V and 6 bases at J, with 28 bases between. CDR3 protein: CASSQDRRLGSLMAEAFF. The CDR3 bases are TGTGCCAGTAGTCAAGACAGGCGTCTCGGATCCTTAATGGCTGAAGCTTTCTTT.

The chain has TRBV10-3 and TRBJ2-3; D remains unclear. Germline lookup yields CDR1 ENHRY and CDR2 SYGVKD. V lost 7 bases and J 1 base, leaving 9 bases between the germline ends. This CDR3 is 13 amino acids long. The chain's CDR3 is CAIMLPGTDTQYF. The CDR3 DNA sequence: TGTGCCATCATGTTACCAGGCACAGATACGCAGTATTTT.

The V call is TRBV6-1, the J call TRBJ1-5; TRBD1 aligns across 7 bases. V shed 4 bases and J 2 bases; nucleotides not matched to a gene: 20. CDR1 is MNHNS, CDR2 SASEGT, per germline. This CDR3 region has 20 residues. As DNA, the CDR3 is TGTGCCAGCAGTGGGCTTTTCCCGGGACAGATAAGTTCCGGCAATCAGCCCCAGCATTTT. It yields the protein CASSGLFPGQISSGNQPQHF.

V is TRBV19 and J is TRBJ1-2, with D unresolved. This CDR3 comprises 12 residues. V was clipped by 4 bases and J by 2 bases, with 5 bases between them. Germline V lookup: CDR1 LNHDA, CDR2 SQIVND (reference sequence). The CDR3 DNA reads as TGTGCCAGTAGTAAACAGAACTATGGCTACACCTTC. As protein: CASSKQNYGYTF.

The J gene is TRBJ2-4, the V gene TRBV27; 7 bases map to TRBD1. CDR1 is MNHEY, CDR2 SMNVEV, per germline (reference sequence). The CDR3 extends over 17 amino acids. V dropped 2 bases and J dropped 0; count of bases not matched to a gene: 7. The CDR3 here is CASSLRQGGLAKNIQYF. CDR3 sequence (DNA): TGTGCCAGCAGTTTACGACAGGGCGGATTAGCCAAAAACATTCAGTACTTC.

V is TRBV19 and J is TRBJ2-3; no reliable D call. The ends were cut back, 1 base at V and 1 base at J, with 15 bases in the middle. CDR1 and CDR2 from the germline V gene are LNHDA and SQIVND (reference sequence). The CDR3 sequence is 17 residues long. CDR3 DNA: TGTGCCAGTAGTATAGCCCGACGGGTGGAAGGCACAGATACGCAGTATTTT. Translation: CASSIARRVEGTDTQYF.

The chain uses TRBV20-1 and TRBJ1-4; possible D gene TRBD1, 5 bases. This CDR3 has 16 residues. CDR1 and CDR2 (germline): DFQATT, SNEGSKA (reference sequence). Trimming left V 3 bases short and J 6 bases short, with 20 bases between. CDR3 sequence (DNA): TGCAGTGCTAGTATGTGGGGCGAGTTTTCTGATGAAAAACTGTTTTTT. As protein: CSASMWGEFSDEKLFF.

This clone was picked up a small number of times. V and J are TRBV6-6 and TRBJ1-6; 9 positions match TRBD1. The germline CDR1 and CDR2 sequences are MNHNY and SVGAGI (reference sequence). The CDR3 spans 15 residues. Trimming removed 6 bases from V and 0 bases from J; junction bases left unmatched: 0. This CDR3 reads CASRDRGSYNSPLHF. In nucleotides, the CDR3 is TGTGCCAGCAGGGACAGGGGCTCCTATAATTCACCCCTCCACTTT.

V is TRBV10-3 and J is TRBJ1-2, with a tentative D call TRBD1 (5 bases). Trimming pared 9 bases from V and 1 base from J, leaving 21 bases between. Germline values: CDR1 ENHRY, CDR2 SYGVKD. The CDR3 runs 16 residues. This CDR3 is CAISGRDGPLNYGYTF. The DNA of the CDR3 is TGTGCCATTTCCGGGCGGGACGGACCGCTTAACTATGGCTACACCTTC.

CDR3 DNA: TGCAGTGCCCGTGGGGAGAAACTGTTTTTT. This sequence encodes CSARGEKLFF. The genes are TRBV20-1 and TRBJ1-4; D remains unclear. CDR1 and CDR2 (germline): DFQATT, SNEGSKA (reference sequence). The V gene lost 6 bases and the J gene lost 11 bases, with 10 bases spanning the gap. The CDR3 runs to 10 residues.